This T cell receptor beta chain comes out of a study of T cells after posttransplantation cyclophosphamide. This clone was seen a few times. The V gene's germline CDR1 is GTSNPN and CDR2 SVGIG (reference sequence). The CDR3 runs 14 residues. The V and J ends lost 3 bases and 5 bases, in that order; junction bases with no gene match: 7. Sequencing used immunoSEQ multiplex PCR; TCRdb keeps in-frame clones, though not all of them. The table records roughly 35,000 clones without singletons, the ten largest covering around 7%. The TCR comes from a woman aged 45-59 years in good health and a related stem cell transplant donor. This chain joins TRBV30 and TRBJ1-5; 7 bases are a match to TRBD1. The sample consisted of PBMCs. The CDR3 coding sequence is TGTGCCTGGAGCCGCCGACAGGGAGATCAGCCCCAGCATTTT. Its translation: CAWSRRQGDQPQHF.